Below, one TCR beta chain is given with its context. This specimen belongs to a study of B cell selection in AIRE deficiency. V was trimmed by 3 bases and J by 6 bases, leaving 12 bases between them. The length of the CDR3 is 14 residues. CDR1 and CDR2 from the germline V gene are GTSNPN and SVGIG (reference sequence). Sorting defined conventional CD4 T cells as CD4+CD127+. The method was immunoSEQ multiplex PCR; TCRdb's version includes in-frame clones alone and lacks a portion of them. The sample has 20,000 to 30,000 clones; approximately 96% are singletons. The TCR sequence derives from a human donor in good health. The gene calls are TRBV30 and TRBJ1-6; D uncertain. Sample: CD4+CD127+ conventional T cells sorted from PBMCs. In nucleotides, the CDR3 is TGTGCCTGGAGACCCGGCAATGGTAATTCACCCCTCCACTTT. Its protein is CAWRPGNGNSPLHF.